Given below is one T cell receptor beta chain in context. Treatment specified: roughly 19 received Ad26.COV2.S at low or high dose, single or two shots; five or six received placebo; per-sample allocation not given. At day 63 after the first vaccine or placebo injection, samples were drawn. An adult aged 18-55 years in Boston served as the donor. Expression of Wuhan-strain SARS-CoV-2 spike came from the Ad26 vector that formed the vaccine. These data originate in a study of Ad26.COV2.S vaccination and SARS-CoV-2 variants. CDR1 is SGHTA and CDR2 is FQGNSA in the germline V gene. V was pared by 1 base and J by 5 bases, with 5 bases of the junction left unmatched. The CDR3 contains 15 residues. Sequencing used immunoSEQ multiplex PCR; TCRdb keeps in-frame clones, though not all of them. The sample consists of approximately 250,000 clones, approximately 90% of them appearing once.

The J gene is TRBJ2-5, the V gene TRBV7-2; 9 positions agree with TRBD2. The receptor's source is a person aged 18-60 years who received the Ad26.COV2.S COVID-19 vaccine or a placebo. Material: peripheral blood, obtained in a trial of Ad26.COV2.S vaccine versus placebo. In DNA, the CDR3 is TGTGCCAGCAGCTTAGGTAGCGGGAGCTGGGAGACCCAGTACTTC. It yields the protein CASSLGSGSWETQYF.